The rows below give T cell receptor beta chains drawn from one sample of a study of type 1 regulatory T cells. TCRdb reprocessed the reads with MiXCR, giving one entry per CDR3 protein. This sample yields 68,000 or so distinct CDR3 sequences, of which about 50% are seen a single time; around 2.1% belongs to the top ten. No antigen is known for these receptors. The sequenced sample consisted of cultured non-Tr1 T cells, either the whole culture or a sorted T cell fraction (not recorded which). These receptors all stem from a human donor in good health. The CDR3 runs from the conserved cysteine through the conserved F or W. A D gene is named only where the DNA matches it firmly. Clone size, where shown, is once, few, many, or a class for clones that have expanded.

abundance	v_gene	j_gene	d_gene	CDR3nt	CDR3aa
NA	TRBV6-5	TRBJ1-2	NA	TGTGCCAGCGCAGGTGACTATGGCTACACCTTC	CASAGDYGYTF
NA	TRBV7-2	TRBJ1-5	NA	TGTGCCAGCAGCTCGCAGGGTAGCATCCCTCAGCCCCAGCATTTT	CASSSQGSIPQPQHF
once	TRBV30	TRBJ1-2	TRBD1	TGTGCCTGGAGGAGAGGACAGGGGGGGATCTATGGCTACACCTTC	CAWRRGQGGIYGYTF
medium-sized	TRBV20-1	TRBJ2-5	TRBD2	TGCAGTGCTAGGAAACTAGCGGGGGCTATGTACCAAGAGACCCAGTACTTC	CSARKLAGAMYQETQYF
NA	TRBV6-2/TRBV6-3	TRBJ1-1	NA	TGTGCCAGCAGTTACGGACCGGACATGAACACTGAAGCTTTCTTT	CASSYGPDMNTEAFF
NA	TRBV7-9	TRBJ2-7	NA	TGTGCCAGCAGCCCTACGGACGGATCTTCCTACGAGCAGTACTTC	CASSPTDGSSYEQYF
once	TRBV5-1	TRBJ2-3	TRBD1	TGCGCCAGCAGCTTGAGGACAGGCCCCACAGATACGCAGTATTTT	CASSLRTGPTDTQYF
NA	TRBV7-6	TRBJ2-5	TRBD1	TGTGCCAGCAGCTTAACAGGGGGTAAAGAGACCCAGTACTTC	CASSLTGGKETQYF
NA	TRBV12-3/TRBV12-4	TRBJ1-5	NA	TGTGCCAGCAGTTTAGGTGGCGGCGTACAAACCTCCGATCAGCCCCAGCATTTT	CASSLGGGVQTSDQPQHF
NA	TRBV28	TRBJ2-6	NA	TGTGCCAGCAGTTCGCCCCTCTCTGGGGCCAACGTCCTGACTTTC	CASSSPLSGANVLTF
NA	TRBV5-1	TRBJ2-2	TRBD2	TGCGCCAGCAGCTTGGTTCCTAGCGGGGTCAACACCGGGGAGCTGTTTTTT	CASSLVPSGVNTGELFF
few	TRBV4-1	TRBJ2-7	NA	TGCGCCAGCAGCCAAGCAGTTTCCTACGAGCAGTACTTC	CASSQAVSYEQYF
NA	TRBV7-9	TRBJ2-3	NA	TGTGCCAGCAGCTTACAAGGGTATCACGGTACGCAGTATTTT	CASSLQGYHGTQYF
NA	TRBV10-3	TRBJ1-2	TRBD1	TGTGCCATCAGCCTACAGGGGGCCAGCTATGGCTACACCTTC	CAISLQGASYGYTF
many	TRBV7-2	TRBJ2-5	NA	TGTGCCAGCAGCTTAGCGCAGGCCGGCCAAGAGACCCAGTACTTC	CASSLAQAGQETQYF
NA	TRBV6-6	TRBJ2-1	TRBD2	TGTGCCAGCAGTCCCCCGGGGACTAGCGGGGGGAATGAGCAGTTCTTC	CASSPPGTSGGNEQFF
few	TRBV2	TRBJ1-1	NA	TGTGCCAGCAGTGAATACAGCCCCTATGAAGCTTTCTTT	CASSEYSPYEAFF
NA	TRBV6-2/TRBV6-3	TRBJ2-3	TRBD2	TGTGCCAGCAGCCGCGGGGGGGCGGAAGATACGCAGTATTTT	CASSRGGAEDTQYF
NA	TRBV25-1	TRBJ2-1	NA	TGTGCCAGCAGTCAAAGTCCAGGGTGGGGGGCCCACAATGAGCAGTTCTTC	CASSQSPGWGAHNEQFF
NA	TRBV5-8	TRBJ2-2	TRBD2	TGTGCCAGCAGCCATAGGCTAGCGGGGGTCGGGGAGCTGTTTTTT	CASSHRLAGVGELFF
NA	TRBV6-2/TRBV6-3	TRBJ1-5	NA	TGTGCCAACAGCCCCGCCGGGACGGGGAATCAGCCCCAGCATTTT	CANSPAGTGNQPQHF
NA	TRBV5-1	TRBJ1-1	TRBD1	TGCGCCAGCAGCCCCCGACAGGGGGGCTCCATGAACACTGAAGCTTTCTTT	CASSPRQGGSMNTEAFF
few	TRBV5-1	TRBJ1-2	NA	TGCGCCAGCAGCTCGGCGGCGGAAACAGGGAGCTATGGCTACACCTTC	CASSSAAETGSYGYTF
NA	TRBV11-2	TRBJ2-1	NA	TGTGCCAGCAGCTTCGGGGTTAGTGGAAACTACAATGAGCAGTTCTTC	CASSFGVSGNYNEQFF
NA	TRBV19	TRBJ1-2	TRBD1	TGTGCCAGTAGTATACGCCCAGGGGGCTATGGCTACACCTTC	CASSIRPGGYGYTF
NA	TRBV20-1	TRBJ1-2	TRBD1	TGCAGTGCTAGAGATTCCGCGACAGGGAGTAATGGCTACACCTTC	CSARDSATGSNGYTF
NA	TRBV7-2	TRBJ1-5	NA	TGTGCCAGCAGCGCGGGGTTAGAGCCCCAGCATTTT	CASSAGLEPQHF
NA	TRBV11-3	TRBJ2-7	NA	TGTGCCAGCAGCTTACTCAGGGGGGAGATCGACGAGCAGTACTTC	CASSLLRGEIDEQYF
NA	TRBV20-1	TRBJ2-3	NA	TGCAGTGTATGGCCAGATACGCAGTATTTT	CSVWPDTQYF
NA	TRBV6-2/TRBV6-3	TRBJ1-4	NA	TGTGCCAGCAGTTACTCCTTGGACAGCGCAACTAATGAAAAACTGTTTTTT	CASSYSLDSATNEKLFF
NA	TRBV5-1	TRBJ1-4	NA	TGCGCCAGCAGGTCCCGGGACGGGCTAAATGAAAAACTGTTTTTT	CASRSRDGLNEKLFF
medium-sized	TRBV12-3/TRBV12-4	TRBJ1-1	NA	TGTGCCAGCAGATCTAACTACCCTGGAGCTTTCTTT	CASRSNYPGAFF
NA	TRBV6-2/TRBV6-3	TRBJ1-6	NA	TGTGCCAGCAGCCCGTCCAGGGGATCCAATTCACCCCTCCACTTT	CASSPSRGSNSPLHF
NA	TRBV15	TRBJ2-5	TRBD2	TGTGCCACCAGCAGAGTTAGCGGGGCCTTCCAAGAGACCCAGTACTTC	CATSRVSGAFQETQYF
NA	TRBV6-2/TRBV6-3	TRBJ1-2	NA	TGTGCCAGCAGTGATACTTATAACTATGGCTACACCTTC	CASSDTYNYGYTF
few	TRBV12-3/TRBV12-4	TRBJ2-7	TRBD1	TGTGCCAGCAGTCCGGGACAGGATTTGCACGAGCAGTACTTC	CASSPGQDLHEQYF
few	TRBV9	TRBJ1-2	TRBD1	TGTGCCAGCAGCCCCCGCCGGACAGGGCCAGGGGGCTACACCTTC	CASSPRRTGPGGYTF
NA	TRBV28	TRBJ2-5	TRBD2	TGTGCCAGCATCCTCGCCCGGGGGGGGGAGACCCAGTACTTC	CASILARGGETQYF
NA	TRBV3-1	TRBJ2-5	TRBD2	TGTGCCAGCAGCCAGACTAGCGGGGGGGCGAAGACCCAGTACTTC	CASSQTSGGAKTQYF
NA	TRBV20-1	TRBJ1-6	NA	TGCAGTGCGCGGGGTCCAGGCTCCTATAATTCACCCCTCCACTTT	CSARGPGSYNSPLHF
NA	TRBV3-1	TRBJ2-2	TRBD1	TGTGCCAGCAAGGGACAGGGCTATACCGGGGAGCTGTTTTTT	CASKGQGYTGELFF
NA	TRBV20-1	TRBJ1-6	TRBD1	TGCAGTGCTCCCTGGAGGGAGGGGGCTGATAATTCACCCCTCCACTTT	CSAPWREGADNSPLHF
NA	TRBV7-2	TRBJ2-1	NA	TGTGCCAGCAGCCCTGGGGGGTCCTTCATTGAGCAGTTCTTC	CASSPGGSFIEQFF
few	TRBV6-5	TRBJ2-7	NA	TGTGCCAGCAGTGTCGACGGGTACGAGCAGTACTTC	CASSVDGYEQYF
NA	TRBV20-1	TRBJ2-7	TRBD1	TGCAGTGCTAGAGGGCAGGGGGCTTACGAGCAGTACTTC	CSARGQGAYEQYF
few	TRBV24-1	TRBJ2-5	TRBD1	TGTGCCACCGTCCAGGGGGTCCGAGAGACCCAGTACTTC	CATVQGVRETQYF
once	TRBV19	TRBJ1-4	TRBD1	TGTGCCAGTAGTATGCCCGGACAGGGAAATGAAAAACTGTTTTTT	CASSMPGQGNEKLFF
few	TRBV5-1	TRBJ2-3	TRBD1	TGCGCCAGCAGCCGAGGGACAGGGGCCTTCACAGATACGCAGTATTTT	CASSRGTGAFTDTQYF
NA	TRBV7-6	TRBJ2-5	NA	TGTGCCAGCAGCCCTCACCAAGAGACCCAGTACTTC	CASSPHQETQYF
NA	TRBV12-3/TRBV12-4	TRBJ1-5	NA	TGTGCCAGCAGTGCCCGGACAGTTGGCAATCAGCCCCAGCATTTT	CASSARTVGNQPQHF
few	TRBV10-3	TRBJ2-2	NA	TGTGCCGTCGCAACAGGAAAGCTTCCCGGGGAGCTGTTTTTT	CAVATGKLPGELFF
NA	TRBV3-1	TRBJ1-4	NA	TGTGCCAGCAGCCAAAGAGGGACTAATGAAAAACTGTTTTTT	CASSQRGTNEKLFF